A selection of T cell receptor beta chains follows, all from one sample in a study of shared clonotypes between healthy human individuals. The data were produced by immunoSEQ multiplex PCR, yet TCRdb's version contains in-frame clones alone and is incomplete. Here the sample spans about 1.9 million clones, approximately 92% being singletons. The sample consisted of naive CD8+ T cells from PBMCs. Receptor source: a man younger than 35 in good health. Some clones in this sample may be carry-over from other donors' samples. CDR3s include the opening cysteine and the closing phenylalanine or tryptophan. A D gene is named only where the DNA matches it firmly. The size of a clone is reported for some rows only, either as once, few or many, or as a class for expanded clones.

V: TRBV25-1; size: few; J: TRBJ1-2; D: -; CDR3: CASSGQGYGYTF; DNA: TGTGCCAGCAGTGGGCAGGGCTATGGCTACACCTTC
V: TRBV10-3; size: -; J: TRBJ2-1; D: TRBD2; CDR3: CAIKGTSGSRSYNEQFF; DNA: TGTGCCATCAAAGGGACTAGCGGGAGTCGGAGCTACAATGAGCAGTTCTTC
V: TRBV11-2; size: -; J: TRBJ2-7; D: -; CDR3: CASSLAPGGGYEQYF; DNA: TGTGCCAGCAGCTTAGCCCCAGGGGGGGGCTACGAGCAGTACTTC
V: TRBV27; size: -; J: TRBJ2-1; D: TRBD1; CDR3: CASTARTGGKYDQNEQFF; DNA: TGTGCCAGCACCGCCCGGACAGGGGGCAAGTACGACCAAAATGAGCAGTTCTTC
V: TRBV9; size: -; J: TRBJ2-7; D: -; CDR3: CASSVGLGGYEQYF; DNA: TGTGCCAGCAGCGTAGGTCTGGGGGGCTACGAGCAGTACTTC
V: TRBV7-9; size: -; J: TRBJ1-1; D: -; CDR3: CASSPSRDTEAFF; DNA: TGTGCCAGCAGCCCCTCAAGAGACACTGAAGCTTTCTTT
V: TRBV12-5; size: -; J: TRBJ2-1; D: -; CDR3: CASGLGSSYNEQFF; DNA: TGTGCTAGTGGCCTCGGGAGCTCCTACAATGAGCAGTTCTTC
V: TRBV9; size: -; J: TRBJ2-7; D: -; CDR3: CASSEGESVYEQYF; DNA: TGTGCCAGCAGCGAAGGGGAGTCAGTTTACGAGCAGTACTTC
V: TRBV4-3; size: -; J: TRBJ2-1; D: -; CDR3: CASSQAKRSYNEQFF; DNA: TGCGCCAGCAGCCAAGCAAAAAGGTCCTACAATGAGCAGTTCTTC
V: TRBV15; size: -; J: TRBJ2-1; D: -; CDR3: CATSRARGIDNEQFF; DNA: TGTGCCACCAGCAGGGCCCGCGGGATCGACAATGAGCAGTTCTTC
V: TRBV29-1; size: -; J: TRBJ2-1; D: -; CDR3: CSVVGFRLKAYRDEQFF; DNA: TGCAGCGTTGTTGGATTTAGGTTAAAGGCCTACCGGGATGAGCAGTTCTTC
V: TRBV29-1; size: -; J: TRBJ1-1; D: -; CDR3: CSVVPMDVVDTEAFF; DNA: TGCAGCGTCGTCCCGATGGACGTCGTGGACACTGAAGCTTTCTTT
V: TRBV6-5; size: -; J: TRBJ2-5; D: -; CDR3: CASSYSSSGGQETQYF; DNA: TGTGCCAGCAGTTACTCGAGTAGCGGCGGACAAGAGACCCAGTACTTC
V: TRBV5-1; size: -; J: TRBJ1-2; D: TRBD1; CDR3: CASSLGTGGGYGYTF; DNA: TGCGCCAGCAGCTTGGGGACAGGGGGTGGCTATGGCTACACCTTC
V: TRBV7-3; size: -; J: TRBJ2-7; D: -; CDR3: CASSLSGGAGEQYF; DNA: TGTGCCAGCAGCTTATCGGGGGGCGCCGGGGAGCAGTACTTC
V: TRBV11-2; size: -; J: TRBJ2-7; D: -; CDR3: CASSLVARSYEQYF; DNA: TGTGCCAGCAGCTTAGTAGCTCGCTCCTACGAGCAGTACTTC
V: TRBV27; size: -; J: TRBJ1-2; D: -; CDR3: CASRYKVYANYGYTF; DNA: TGTGCCAGCAGATACAAGGTATATGCTAACTATGGCTACACCTTC
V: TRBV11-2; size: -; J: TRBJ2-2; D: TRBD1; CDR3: CASTIFRTGNGELFF; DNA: TGTGCCAGCACCATATTTCGGACAGGGAACGGGGAGCTGTTTTTT
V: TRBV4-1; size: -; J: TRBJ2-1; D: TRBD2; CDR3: CASSQGPSGRGNEQFF; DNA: TGCGCCAGCAGCCAAGGTCCTAGCGGGAGAGGGAATGAGCAGTTCTTC
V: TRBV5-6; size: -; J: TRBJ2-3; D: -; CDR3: CASSPGVTDTQYF; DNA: TGTGCCAGCAGCCCCGGAGTTACAGATACGCAGTATTTT
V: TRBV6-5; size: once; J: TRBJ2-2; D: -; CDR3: CASSYGTANTGELFF; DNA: TGTGCCAGCAGTTACGGGACGGCGAACACCGGGGAGCTGTTTTTT
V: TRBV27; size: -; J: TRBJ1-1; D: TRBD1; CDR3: CASSFQGANTEAFF; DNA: TGTGCCAGCAGTTTTCAGGGGGCGAACACTGAAGCTTTCTTT
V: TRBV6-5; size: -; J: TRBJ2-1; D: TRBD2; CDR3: CASSTLAGEYNEQFF; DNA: TGTGCCAGCAGTACACTAGCGGGAGAATACAATGAGCAGTTCTTC
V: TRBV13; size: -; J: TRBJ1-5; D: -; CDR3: CASSLGLARGNQPQHF; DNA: TGTGCCAGCAGCTTAGGACTTGCCCGGGGCAATCAGCCCCAGCATTTT
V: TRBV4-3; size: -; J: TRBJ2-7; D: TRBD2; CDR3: CASSQLLAPSYEQYF; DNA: TGCGCCAGCAGCCAATTACTAGCGCCCTCCTACGAGCAGTACTTC
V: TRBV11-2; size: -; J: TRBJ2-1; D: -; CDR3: CASSFGRGYNEQFF; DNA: TGTGCCAGCAGCTTTGGCCGGGGCTACAATGAGCAGTTCTTC
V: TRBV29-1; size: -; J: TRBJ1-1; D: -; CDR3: CSVGVGTEAFF; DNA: TGCAGCGTGGGGGTTGGTACTGAAGCTTTCTTT
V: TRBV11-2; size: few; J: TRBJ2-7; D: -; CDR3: CASSPPLGDEQYF; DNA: TGTGCCAGCAGCCCCCCTCTAGGGGACGAGCAGTACTTC
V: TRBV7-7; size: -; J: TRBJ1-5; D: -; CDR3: CASSWGREYSNQPQHF; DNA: TGTGCCAGCAGCTGGGGTCGGGAGTATAGCAATCAGCCCCAGCATTTT
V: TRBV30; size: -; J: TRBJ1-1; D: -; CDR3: CAWSVPPGAGEAFF; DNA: TGTGCCTGGAGTGTACCCCCGGGGGCAGGTGAAGCTTTCTTT
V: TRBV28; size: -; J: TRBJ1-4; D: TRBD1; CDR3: CASSSPTLWGQGDEKLFF; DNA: TGTGCCAGCAGTTCCCCAACATTGTGGGGACAGGGTGATGAAAAACTGTTTTTT
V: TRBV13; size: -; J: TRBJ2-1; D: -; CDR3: CASSFTSGTGSYNEQFF; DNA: TGTGCCAGCAGCTTCACCTCAGGGACGGGCTCCTACAATGAGCAGTTCTTC
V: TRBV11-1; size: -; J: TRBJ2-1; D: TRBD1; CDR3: CASSLNPGQGFENEQFF; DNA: TGTGCCAGCAGCCTAAATCCGGGACAGGGTTTCGAGAATGAGCAGTTCTTC
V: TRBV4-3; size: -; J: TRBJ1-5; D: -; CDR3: CASSQDEGFNQPQHF; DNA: TGCGCCAGCAGCCAAGATGAGGGGTTCAATCAGCCCCAGCATTTT
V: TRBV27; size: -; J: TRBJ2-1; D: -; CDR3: CASSQTRTNGFNEQFF; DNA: TGTGCCAGCAGCCAAACGAGGACAAATGGATTCAATGAGCAGTTCTTC
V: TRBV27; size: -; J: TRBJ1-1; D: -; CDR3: CASRKGRGETEAFF; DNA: TGTGCCAGCAGGAAAGGGAGGGGGGAGACTGAAGCTTTCTTT
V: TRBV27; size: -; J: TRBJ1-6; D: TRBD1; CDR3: CASSLGQGRSPLHF; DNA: TGTGCCAGCAGCCTGGGACAGGGAAGGTCACCCCTCCACTTT
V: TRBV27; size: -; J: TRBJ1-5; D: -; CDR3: CASSLWAGSQPQHF; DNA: TGTGCCAGCAGTTTGTGGGCAGGGAGTCAGCCCCAGCATTTT
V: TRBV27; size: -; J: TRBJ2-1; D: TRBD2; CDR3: CASRLAGGSLYNEQFF; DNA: TGTGCCAGCAGACTAGCGGGAGGGTCTCTTTACAATGAGCAGTTCTTC
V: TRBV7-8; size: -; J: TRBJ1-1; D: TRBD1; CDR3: CASSPFGTGVTEAFF; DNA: TGTGCCAGCAGCCCCTTCGGGACAGGGGTCACTGAAGCTTTCTTT
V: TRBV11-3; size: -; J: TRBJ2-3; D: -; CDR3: CASSPGSLSTDTQYF; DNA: TGTGCCAGCAGCCCCGGGAGCCTAAGCACAGATACGCAGTATTTT
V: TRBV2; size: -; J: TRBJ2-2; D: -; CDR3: CASRGSRGEELFF; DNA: TGTGCCAGCAGGGGGTCCAGGGGTGAGGAGCTGTTTTTT
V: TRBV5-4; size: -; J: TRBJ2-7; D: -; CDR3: CATQGGYEQYF; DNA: TGTGCCACCCAGGGGGGTTACGAGCAGTACTTC
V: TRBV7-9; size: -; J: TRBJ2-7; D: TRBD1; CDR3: CASSFTGGYEQYF; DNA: TGTGCCAGCAGCTTTACAGGGGGCTACGAGCAGTACTTC
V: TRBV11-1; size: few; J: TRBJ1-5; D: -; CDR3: CASSLGLNQPQHF; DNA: TGTGCCAGCAGCTTAGGCCTAAATCAGCCCCAGCATTTT
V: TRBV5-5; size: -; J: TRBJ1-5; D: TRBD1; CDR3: CASSPGQGRSQPQHF; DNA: TGTGCCAGCAGTCCCGGACAGGGTCGGAGTCAGCCCCAGCATTTT